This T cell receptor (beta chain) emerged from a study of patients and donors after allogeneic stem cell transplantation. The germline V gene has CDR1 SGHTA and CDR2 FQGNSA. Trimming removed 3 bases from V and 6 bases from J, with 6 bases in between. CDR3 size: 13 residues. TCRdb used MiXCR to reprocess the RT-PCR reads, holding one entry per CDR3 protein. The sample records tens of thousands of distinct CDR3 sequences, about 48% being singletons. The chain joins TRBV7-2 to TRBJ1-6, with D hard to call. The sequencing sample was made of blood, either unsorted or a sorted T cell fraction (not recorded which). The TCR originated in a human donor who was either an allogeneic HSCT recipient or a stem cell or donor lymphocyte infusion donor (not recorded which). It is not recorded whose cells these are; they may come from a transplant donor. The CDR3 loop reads CASSFDINSPLHF. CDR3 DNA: TGTGCCAGCAGCTTCGATATTAATTCACCCCTCCACTTT.